This entry lists 18 T cell receptor beta chains sequenced from one sample in a study of cytomegalovirus exposure and HLA in healthy donors. PCR used 60 Vbeta primers and 13 Jbeta primers. Libraries were prepared by immunoSEQ multiplex PCR; TCRdb keeps only in-frame clonotypes and omits some of them. The sample holds 100,000 to 150,000 clones, roughly three quarters seen once. The source material was PBMCs. The receptors originated from a woman aged 25-40 years in good health and CMV-seronegative.

V usage is TRBV5-1 and J usage is TRBJ2-5; 14 bases agree with TRBD2. The CDR3 loop spans 15 amino acids. Germline loops: CDR1 SGHRS, CDR2 YFSETQ. J lost 2 bases, V lost 5 bases, and 2 bases had no gene match. CDR3 sequence: CASRTSGGVQETQYF. In DNA form, the CDR3 reads TGCGCCAGCAGGACTAGCGGGGGGGTTCAAGAGACCCAGTACTTC.

This clone was counted a few times. The rearrangement uses TRBV6-6 and TRBJ2-5, with 7 bases identical to TRBD1. Germline trimming cut 5 bases from V and 4 bases from J; bases unmatched to any gene: 7. This CDR3 has 14 residues. The germline gives CDR1 MNHNY, CDR2 SVGAGI (reference sequence). Here the CDR3 reads CASSPQGIGETQYF. In nucleotides, the CDR3 is TGTGCCAGCAGTCCACAGGGGATTGGAGAGACCCAGTACTTC.

In this sample, this clone turned up once. V is TRBV4-1 and J is TRBJ1-1; no firm D call. Germline lookup yields CDR1 MGHRA and CDR2 YSYEKL. The ends were cut back, 2 bases at V and 8 bases at J, with 12 bases in the middle. The CDR3 length is 13 residues. The CDR3 nucleotides are TGCGCCAGCAGCCAATTTATATGGCAAGAAGCTTTCTTT. This sequence encodes CASSQFIWQEAFF.

The count of this clone is one. The chain combines TRBV29-1 with TRBJ2-5; 8 nucleotides align to TRBD1. The J segment lost 9 bases and the V segment lost 4 bases, leaving 10 bases of the junction unmatched. Germline V gene lookup returns CDR1 SQVTM and CDR2 ANQGSEA. The CDR3 sequence is 13 residues long. The CDR3 DNA is TGCAGCGTTGCCTTACAGGGGGTTGTCGCCCAGTACTTC. This encodes CSVALQGVVAQYF.

The chain joins TRBV4-1 to TRBJ1-1; the D is unclear. V was trimmed by 1 base and J by 0 bases, leaving 9 bases between them. The V gene's germline CDR1 is MGHRA and CDR2 YSYEKL. CDR3 size: 15 residues. CDR3 loop: CASSQVNRVNTEAFF. The DNA of the CDR3 is TGCGCCAGCAGCCAAGTGAACAGAGTGAACACTGAAGCTTTCTTT.

This chain connects TRBV4-1 to TRBJ2-7, with D possibly being TRBD1 (6 bases). The CDR3 totals 15 residues. The V gene lost 0 bases and the J gene lost 3 bases, with 12 bases spanning the gap. CDR1 is MGHRA, CDR2 YSYEKL, per germline. CDR3 nucleotides: TGCGCCAGCAGCCAAGAACAGGGACGGGACTACGAGCAGTACTTC. Translating gives CASSQEQGRDYEQYF.

V and J are TRBV5-6 and TRBJ2-2; 8 nucleotides align to TRBD2. V was pared by 4 bases and J by 3 bases, with 11 bases of the junction left unmatched. From germline, CDR1 is SGHDT and CDR2 YYEEEE. The CDR3 has 17 residues. The CDR3 DNA sequence: TGTGCCAGCAGCGTGGAAGGTTGGGGACTAGACACCGGGGAGCTGTTTTTT. It codes for CASSVEGWGLDTGELFF.

V is TRBV5-1 and J is TRBJ2-3; TRBD2 matches 11 bases. CDR3 length: 16 residues. Per the germline V gene, CDR1 is SGHRS and CDR2 is YFSETQ. Losses at the gene ends were 4 bases for V and 0 bases for J; bases not matched to a gene: 4. CDR3 protein: CASSRRTSGSTDTQYF. CDR3 coding DNA: TGCGCCAGCAGCAGAAGGACTAGCGGGAGCACAGATACGCAGTATTTT.

V usage is TRBV9 and J usage is TRBJ1-2; the match to TRBD1 covers 7 bases. J gave up 0 bases and V 6 bases, and 14 bases lay outside the gene matches. The germline V gene encodes CDR1 SGDLS and CDR2 YYNGEE. The length of the CDR3 is 17 residues. This CDR3 is CASNRRDSSTTNYGYTF. In nucleotides, the CDR3 is TGTGCCAGCAACCGCCGGGACAGTTCCACCACTAACTATGGCTACACCTTC. The full variable domain, rest sourced from reference TRBV9 and TRBJ1-2, is DSGVTQTPKHLITATGQRVTLRCSPRSGDLSVYWYQQSLDQGLQFLIQYYNGEERAKGNILERFSAQQFPDLHSELNLSSLELGDSALYFCASNRRDSSTTNYGYTFGSGTRLTVV.

The chain links TRBV15 to TRBJ1-5, with 8 positions matching TRBD1. This CDR3 region has 20 residues. Losses at the gene ends were 4 bases for V and 2 bases for J; bases not matched to a gene: 19. From germline, CDR1 is LNHNV and CDR2 YYDKDF (reference sequence). CDR3 nucleotides: TGTGCCACCAGCATTAGAGGTAGGGGACAGGACGCTGACGGCAATCAGCCCCAGCATTTT. This translates into CATSIRGRGQDADGNQPQHF. The variable domain in full, with the rest retrieved from reference TRBV15 and TRBJ1-5, is DAMVIQNPRYQVTQFGKPVTLSCSQTLNHNVMYWYQQKSSQAPKLLFHYYDKDFNNEADTPDNFQSRRPNTSFCFLDIRSPGLGDTAMYLCATSIRGRGQDADGNQPQHFGDGTRLSIL.

The chain is built from TRBV4-1 and TRBJ2-3; TRBD2 matches at 9 bases. This CDR3 region has 16 residues. V shed 4 bases and J 1 base; nucleotides not matched to a gene: 6. Per the germline V gene, CDR1 is MGHRA and CDR2 is YSYEKL. In DNA form, the CDR3 reads TGCGCCAGCAGCCCTCTAGCTAGCGGGGGCACAGATACGCAGTATTTT. Its translation: CASSPLASGGTDTQYF.

The chain couples TRBV18 to TRBJ1-2; the D gene is possibly TRBD1 (6 bases). The CDR3 consists of 13 residues. CDR1 is KGHSH, CDR2 LQKENI, per germline. V lost 3 bases to trimming and J lost 6 bases, with 11 bases between them. The CDR3 protein is CASSPQGYDGYTF. CDR3 DNA: TGTGCCAGCTCACCCCAGGGGTACGATGGCTACACCTTC.

The CDR3 loop reads CASSKYISGSSGLTGELFF. For the CDR3, the DNA is TGTGCCAGCAGCAAATATATTAGCGGGAGCTCGGGTTTGACCGGGGAGCTGTTTTTT. V and J are TRBV21-1 and TRBJ2-2; the DNA was not compared with TRBD2, the D call given in the table. TRBV21-1 is assigned pseudogene status. This CDR3 region has 19 residues.

In its sample, this clone was seen a few times. The V gene is TRBV2, the J gene TRBJ2-1; D ambiguous. The CDR3 runs 11 residues. CDR1 is SNHLY, CDR2 FYNNEI, per germline. Trimming removed 7 bases from V and 4 bases from J, with 5 bases in between. CDR3 bases: TGTGCCAGCAACGAGTACAATGAGCAGTTCTTC. This sequence encodes CASNEYNEQFF.

This clone has just a few counts. The gene calls are TRBV5-4 and TRBJ2-1; TRBD2 agrees at 8 bases. Trimming removed 2 bases from V and 6 bases from J; junction bases left unmatched: 4. Germline V lookup: CDR1 SGHNT, CDR2 YYREEE (reference sequence). The CDR3 sequence is 14 residues long. The CDR3 DNA follows: TGTGCCAGCAGCTTCCTAGCGGGCTCCAATGAGCAGTTCTTC. It specifies CASSFLAGSNEQFF. The entire variable domain, with the rest obtained from reference TRBV5-4 and TRBJ2-1, is as follows: ETGVTQSPTHLIKTRGQQVTLRCSSQSGHNTVSWYQQALGQGPQFIFQYYREEENGRGNFPPRFSGLQFPNYSSELNVNALELDDSALYLCASSFLAGSNEQFFGPGTRLTVL.

The chain recombines TRBV6-5 with TRBJ2-1, with D tentatively TRBD1 (6 bases). Per germline, CDR1 MNHEY and CDR2 SVGAGI. Trimming took 1 base from V and 5 from J, leaving 15 bases between them. This CDR3 spans 16 amino acids. This CDR3 reads CASSYLGAGRDNEQFF. Here the CDR3 DNA reads TGTGCCAGCAGTTACTTGGGGGCAGGGAGAGACAATGAGCAGTTCTTC.

The chain uses TRBV6-1 and TRBJ2-7; possible D gene TRBD1, 5 bases. The CDR3 spans 14 residues. V lost 5 bases to trimming and J lost 6 bases, with 17 bases between them. Germline V lookup: CDR1 MNHNS, CDR2 SASEGT. Here the CDR3 reads CASSPPAGWGEQYF. CDR3 DNA: TGTGCCAGCAGTCCCCCGGCAGGGTGGGGCGAGCAGTACTTC.

This clone was observed a single time. The genes are TRBV4-2 and TRBJ2-7; 7 bases fit TRBD2. Germline values: CDR1 LGHNA, CDR2 YNFKEQ. J gave up 2 bases and V 1 base, and 8 bases lay outside the gene matches. This CDR3 is 16 amino acids long. The CDR3 here is CASSQGAGTNTYEQYF. In nucleotides, the CDR3 is TGTGCCAGCAGCCAAGGAGCAGGGACTAATACCTACGAGCAGTACTTC.